The 25 T cell receptor beta chains given below trace back to one sample, sequenced in a study of CD8+ T cells in alopecia areata. Treatment described: oral pan-JAK inhibitor, 5-10 mg twice daily. cDNA prepared by RNA extraction and subsequent reverse transcription served as the template for sequencing. TCRdb's copy holds only in-frame clones and misses some; the assay was immunoSEQ multiplex PCR. The sample includes some 190,000 clones, around three fifths of them seen just once. Specimen: CD4+ T cells sorted from blood, collected at week 24, from a patient treated with tofacitinib. The receptors were sampled from a human donor with alopecia areata.

This clone was counted only a few times. The rearrangement joins TRBV4-3 to TRBJ1-1, with D hard to call. Trimming pared 0 bases from V and 6 bases from J, leaving 14 bases between. The CDR3 is made up of 15 amino acids. Germline V gives CDR1 LGHNA, CDR2 YSLEER. CDR3 bases: TGCGCCAGCAGCCAAGATCTGTTCCGAGAATCTGAAGCTTTCTTT. It yields the protein CASSQDLFRESEAFF.

This chain links TRBV9 with TRBJ2-5, with TRBD1 as a possible D gene (5 bases). The germline gives CDR1 SGDLS, CDR2 YYNGEE. The CDR3 covers 15 residues. V was pared by 0 bases and J by 2 bases, with 11 bases between. The CDR3 sequence: CASSVEDRTQETQYF. In DNA form, the CDR3 reads TGTGCCAGCAGCGTAGAGGATCGGACACAAGAGACCCAGTACTTC.

The chain combines TRBV29-1 with TRBJ1-5; the D gene is possibly TRBD1 (6 bases). CDR3 length: 16 residues. Germline V gene data show CDR1 as SQVTM and CDR2 as ANQGSEA. The V end was cut by 5 bases, the J end by 4 bases, with 21 bases between. In DNA form, the CDR3 reads TGCAGCGTTTCTATGGGGGGACAATCTGGAAATCAGCCCCAGCATTTT. Translation: CSVSMGGQSGNQPQHF.

The rearrangement uses TRBV7-6 and TRBJ2-6, with TRBD1 matching 8 bases. This CDR3 contains 18 residues. The V gene's germline CDR1 is SGHVS and CDR2 FNYEAQ. With V trimmed by 5 bases and J by 1 base, 10 bases remained unmatched. The CDR3: CASSPAGTGGSGANVLTF. CDR3 sequence (DNA): TGTGCCAGCAGCCCCGCCGGGACAGGAGGGTCTGGGGCCAACGTCCTGACTTTC.

The rearrangement uses TRBV29-1 and TRBJ2-3; 9 bases line up with TRBD1. V was pared by 4 bases and J by 6 bases, with 8 bases of the junction left unmatched. Germline V gene sequence: CDR1 SQVTM, CDR2 ANQGSEA. CDR3 length: 14 amino acids. CDR3 sequence: CSVGGQGPADTQYF. In DNA form, the CDR3 reads TGCAGCGTTGGAGGACAGGGGCCAGCGGATACGCAGTATTTT.

The chain recombines TRBV15 with TRBJ2-1; D gene ambiguous. The CDR3 extends over 13 amino acids. Germline values: CDR1 LNHNV, CDR2 YYDKDF (reference sequence). V lost 3 bases to trimming and J lost 6 bases, with 9 bases between them. For the CDR3, the DNA is TGTGCCACCAGCAGGGCGATAGGCAATGAGCAGTTCTTC. It is translated as CATSRAIGNEQFF.

This clone was recorded only once. CDR3 loop: CASSLAEANYGYTF. The CDR3 DNA follows: TGCGCCAGCAGCTTGGCCGAAGCAAACTATGGCTACACCTTC. The chain recombines TRBV5-1 with TRBJ1-2; D is uncertain. The CDR3 extends over 14 amino acids. The V and J ends lost 0 bases and 2 bases respectively, with 8 bases between them. Per germline, CDR1 SGHRS and CDR2 YFSETQ.

Comment on this clone: At one boundary the junction diverges from the germline segment, which might be a read error. The chain uses TRBV5-6 and TRBJ2-2; D is unresolved. CDR1 and CDR2 from the germline V gene are SGHDT and YYEEEE. This CDR3 is 14 amino acids long. CDR3 in DNA: TGTGCCAGCAGCTTGGATTTCAACAGCGGGGAGCTGTTTTTT. Its protein product is CASSLDFNSGELFF.

This chain joins TRBV4-3 and TRBJ1-6; D is possibly TRBD1 (6 bases). CDR1 LGHNA and CDR2 YSLEER come from the germline V gene. This CDR3 is built from 12 residues. V dropped 0 bases and J dropped 15 bases, with 9 bases sitting between them. CDR3 amino acids: CASSQDRTVLHF. The DNA of the CDR3 is TGCGCCAGCAGCCAAGACCGGACAGTCCTCCACTTT.

This clone has just one count. The chain couples TRBV27 to TRBJ1-4; D remains ambiguous. V was clipped by 4 bases and J by 7 bases, with 22 bases between them. CDR3 size: 17 residues. Germline-derived CDR1 and CDR2 are MNHEY and SMNVEV (reference sequence). CDR3 residues: CASSSIRSFRGGEKLFF. For the CDR3, the DNA is TGTGCCAGCAGTTCAATACGGAGTTTCCGAGGTGGTGAAAAACTGTTTTTT.

This clone was counted only a few times. At the DNA level, this CDR3 is encoded by other sequences in the same sample as well. The V and J genes are TRBV29-1 and TRBJ2-3; D possibly corresponds to TRBD1 (5 bases). This CDR3 region has 13 residues. V was pared by 4 bases and J by 3 bases, with 11 bases between. Germline CDR1 reads SQVTM; CDR2 reads ANQGSEA. This CDR3 is CSVGGRVTDTQYF. CDR3 DNA: TGCAGCGTTGGCGGCAGGGTAACAGATACGCAGTATTTT.

This clone came up a few times. The J gene is TRBJ1-1, the V gene TRBV29-1; D is uncertain. The V gene lost 6 bases and the J gene lost 0 bases, with 8 bases spanning the gap. This CDR3 has 12 residues. Germline CDR1 SQVTM, CDR2 ANQGSEA. The CDR3 DNA follows: TGCAGCGTCACAGTGATGAACACTGAAGCTTTCTTT. It codes for CSVTVMNTEAFF.

This clone was observed a few times. The gene calls are TRBV9 and TRBJ1-2, with D possibly being TRBD1 (6 bases). Trimming took 0 bases from V and 8 from J, leaving 14 bases between them. CDR1 SGDLS and CDR2 YYNGEE come from the germline V gene. The CDR3 has 14 residues. The CDR3 DNA follows: TGTGCCAGCAGCGTAGGTACAGGGCTGGGCGGCTACACCTTC. This gives the protein CASSVGTGLGGYTF. The full variable domain, its missing parts supplied by reference TRBV9 and TRBJ1-2, is DSGVTQTPKHLITATGQRVTLRCSPRSGDLSVYWYQQSLDQGLQFLIQYYNGEERAKGNILERFSAQQFPDLHSELNLSSLELGDSALYFCASSVGTGLGGYTFGSGTRLTVV.

The chain combines TRBV30 with TRBJ1-2, with D unclear. Per the germline V gene, CDR1 is GTSNPN and CDR2 is SVGIG (reference sequence). Trimming cost V 8 bases and J 0 bases, with 13 bases left between them. This CDR3 has 13 residues. CDR3 in DNA: TGTGCCGGGGAGGCAGGCGCTAACTATGGCTACACCTTC. As protein: CAGEAGANYGYTF. The variable domain in full, with the rest retrieved from reference TRBV30 and TRBJ1-2, is SQTIHQWPATLVQPVGSPLSLECTVEGTSNPNLYWYRQAAGRGLQLLFYSVGIGQISSEVPQNLSASRPQDRQFILSSKKLLLSDSGFYLCAGEAGANYGYTFGSGTRLTVV.

The V gene is TRBV30, the J gene TRBJ1-4, with D hard to call. The germline gives CDR1 GTSNPN, CDR2 SVGIG (reference sequence). The CDR3 totals 14 residues. V gave up 2 bases and J gave up 5 bases, with 12 bases separating them. Here the CDR3 reads CAWSTPGWNEKLFF. The CDR3 bases are TGTGCCTGGAGTACCCCGGGGTGGAATGAAAAACTGTTTTTT.

The chain is built from TRBV30 and TRBJ2-1, with 9 positions matching TRBD1. J lost 7 bases, V lost 0 bases, and 4 bases had no gene match. Germline values: CDR1 GTSNPN, CDR2 SVGIG (reference sequence). The CDR3 sequence is 14 residues long. CDR3 region: CAWSVLGTGNEQFF. CDR3 nucleotides: TGTGCCTGGAGTGTACTCGGGACAGGGAATGAGCAGTTCTTC.

This chain joins TRBV29-1 and TRBJ1-1; D unclear. The V gene's germline CDR1 is SQVTM and CDR2 ANQGSEA. The CDR3 runs to 12 residues. The V end was cut by 6 bases, the J end by 0 bases, with 8 bases between. The CDR3 nucleotides read TGCAGCGTGCGGTTGATGAACACTGAAGCTTTCTTT. Amino acid sequence: CSVRLMNTEAFF.

In this sample, this clone turned up a few times. The chain combines TRBV5-1 with TRBJ1-6, with a possible D match to TRBD1 (5 bases). This CDR3 has 14 amino acids. V was shortened by 4 bases and J by 5 bases, with 10 bases between the two germline ends. The germline V gene encodes CDR1 SGHRS and CDR2 YFSETQ. The CDR3 nucleotides are TGCGCCAGCAGCCGGGACGGCGATAATTCACCCCTCCACTTT. The encoded protein is CASSRDGDNSPLHF.

The chain is built from TRBV30 and TRBJ2-7; 8 bases are a match to TRBD1. V lost 4 bases to trimming and J lost 2 bases; unmatched junction nucleotides: 7. Germline loops: CDR1 GTSNPN, CDR2 SVGIG (reference sequence). The CDR3 runs to 14 residues. CDR3 protein: CAWTPGGTTYEQYF. The DNA of the CDR3 is TGTGCCTGGACTCCAGGGGGCACGACCTACGAGCAGTACTTC.

The V gene is TRBV2, the J gene TRBJ1-1; no clear D. V was trimmed by 4 bases and J by 1 base, leaving 7 bases between them. The CDR3 spans 13 residues. The germline gives CDR1 SNHLY, CDR2 FYNNEI. Here the CDR3 DNA reads TGTGCCAGCAGTGCTGTCCCGAACACTGAAGCTTTCTTT. Protein product: CASSAVPNTEAFF.

The gene calls are TRBV30 and TRBJ1-5; D gene ambiguous. The CDR3 extends over 15 amino acids. Germline-derived CDR1 and CDR2 are GTSNPN and SVGIG (reference sequence). V shed 5 bases and J shed 2 bases, with 16 bases lying between them. CDR3 DNA: TGTGCCTGGTCGCGAGGGTGGATTGGCAATCAGCCCCAGCATTTT. As protein: CAWSRGWIGNQPQHF.

The genes are TRBV10-3 and TRBJ2-7; D is unclear. Germline assignment: CDR1 ENHRY and CDR2 SYGVKD. Deletions cut 0 bases from V and 6 bases from J, with 9 bases between. The CDR3 sequence is 13 residues long. The CDR3 sequence is CAISESTRVEQYF. As DNA, the CDR3 is TGTGCCATCAGTGAGTCGACTCGCGTCGAGCAGTACTTC.

The CDR3 nucleotides read TGTGCCTGGAGTTCCCGGGACGGGGGTATCAATCAGCCCCAGCATTTT. This sequence encodes CAWSSRDGGINQPQHF. The V call is TRBV30, the J call TRBJ1-5; a possible D gene is TRBD1 (5 bases). Germline V gives CDR1 GTSNPN, CDR2 SVGIG (reference sequence). The CDR3 extends over 16 amino acids. V was cut by 2 bases and J by 3 bases, with 17 bases left in between. The variable domain in full, with the rest retrieved from reference TRBV30 and TRBJ1-5, is SQTIHQWPATLVQPVGSPLSLECTVEGTSNPNLYWYRQAAGRGLQLLFYSVGIGQISSEVPQNLSASRPQDRQFILSSKKLLLSDSGFYLCAWSSRDGGINQPQHFGDGTRLSIL.

The V gene is TRBV4-1, the J gene TRBJ2-5; D gene unclear. The CDR3 has 13 residues. V was cut by 1 base and J by 5 bases, with 8 bases left in between. CDR1 is MGHRA, CDR2 YSYEKL, per germline. The CDR3 spells CASSQAVSETQYF. The CDR3 bases are TGCGCCAGCAGCCAAGCGGTGAGCGAGACCCAGTACTTC.

This clone has a handful of counts. This chain joins TRBV29-1 and TRBJ2-5; D gene uncertain. Germline V gene data show CDR1 as SQVTM and CDR2 as ANQGSEA. This CDR3 is built from 11 residues. Trimming took 3 bases from V and 4 from J, leaving 6 bases between them. DNA for the CDR3: TGCAGCGTTGAGAGACGAGAGACCCAGTACTTC. Protein product: CSVERRETQYF. Combining the CDR3 with reference TRBV29-1 and TRBJ2-5 gives the whole variable domain SAVISQKPSRDICQRGTSLTIQCQVDSQVTMMFWYRQQPGQSLTLIATANQGSEATYESGFVIDKFPISRPNLTFSTLTVSNMSPEDSSIYLCSVERRETQYFGPGTRLLVL.